This TCR beta chain is from a study of OX40 agonist ivuxolimab in advanced cancers. Study findings and constraints: By week 6 at 0.1 to 3.0 mg/kg, blood CD4+ and CD8+ T cells had expanded clonally.

Details on this clone: Its antigen is undetermined.

TCRdb's table, derived via immunoSEQ multiplex PCR, lists solely in-frame clones and lacks some. This sample has around 39,000 clones; roughly 82% occur once, and the top ten carry 1.8%. V dropped 3 bases and J dropped 5; count of bases not matched to a gene: 4. From germline, CDR1 is LGHNA and CDR2 YSLEER. This CDR3 spans 14 amino acids. The clonotype originates from an adult with an advanced solid tumor such as melanoma, head and neck, liver or kidney cancer. The source was CD4+ or CD8+ T cells sorted from blood, collected in a trial of the OX40 agonist ivuxolimab. The V and J genes are TRBV4-3 and TRBJ2-3; 8 positions match TRBD2. The DNA for the CDR3 is TGCGCCAGCAGCCAGGGCGGGGGGAAAGATACGCAGTATTTT. This gives the protein CASSQGGGKDTQYF.